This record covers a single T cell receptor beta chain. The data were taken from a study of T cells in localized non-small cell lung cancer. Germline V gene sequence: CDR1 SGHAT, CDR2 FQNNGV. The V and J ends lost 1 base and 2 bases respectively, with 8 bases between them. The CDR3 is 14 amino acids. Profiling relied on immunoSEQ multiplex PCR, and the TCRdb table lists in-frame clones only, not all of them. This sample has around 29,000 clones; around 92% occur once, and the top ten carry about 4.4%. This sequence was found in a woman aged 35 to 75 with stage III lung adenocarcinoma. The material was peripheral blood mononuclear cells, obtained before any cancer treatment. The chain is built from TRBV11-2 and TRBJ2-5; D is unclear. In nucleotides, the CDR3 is TGTGCCAGCAGCTTAGGGCAGTTTCAAGAGACCCAGTACTTC. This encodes CASSLGQFQETQYF.